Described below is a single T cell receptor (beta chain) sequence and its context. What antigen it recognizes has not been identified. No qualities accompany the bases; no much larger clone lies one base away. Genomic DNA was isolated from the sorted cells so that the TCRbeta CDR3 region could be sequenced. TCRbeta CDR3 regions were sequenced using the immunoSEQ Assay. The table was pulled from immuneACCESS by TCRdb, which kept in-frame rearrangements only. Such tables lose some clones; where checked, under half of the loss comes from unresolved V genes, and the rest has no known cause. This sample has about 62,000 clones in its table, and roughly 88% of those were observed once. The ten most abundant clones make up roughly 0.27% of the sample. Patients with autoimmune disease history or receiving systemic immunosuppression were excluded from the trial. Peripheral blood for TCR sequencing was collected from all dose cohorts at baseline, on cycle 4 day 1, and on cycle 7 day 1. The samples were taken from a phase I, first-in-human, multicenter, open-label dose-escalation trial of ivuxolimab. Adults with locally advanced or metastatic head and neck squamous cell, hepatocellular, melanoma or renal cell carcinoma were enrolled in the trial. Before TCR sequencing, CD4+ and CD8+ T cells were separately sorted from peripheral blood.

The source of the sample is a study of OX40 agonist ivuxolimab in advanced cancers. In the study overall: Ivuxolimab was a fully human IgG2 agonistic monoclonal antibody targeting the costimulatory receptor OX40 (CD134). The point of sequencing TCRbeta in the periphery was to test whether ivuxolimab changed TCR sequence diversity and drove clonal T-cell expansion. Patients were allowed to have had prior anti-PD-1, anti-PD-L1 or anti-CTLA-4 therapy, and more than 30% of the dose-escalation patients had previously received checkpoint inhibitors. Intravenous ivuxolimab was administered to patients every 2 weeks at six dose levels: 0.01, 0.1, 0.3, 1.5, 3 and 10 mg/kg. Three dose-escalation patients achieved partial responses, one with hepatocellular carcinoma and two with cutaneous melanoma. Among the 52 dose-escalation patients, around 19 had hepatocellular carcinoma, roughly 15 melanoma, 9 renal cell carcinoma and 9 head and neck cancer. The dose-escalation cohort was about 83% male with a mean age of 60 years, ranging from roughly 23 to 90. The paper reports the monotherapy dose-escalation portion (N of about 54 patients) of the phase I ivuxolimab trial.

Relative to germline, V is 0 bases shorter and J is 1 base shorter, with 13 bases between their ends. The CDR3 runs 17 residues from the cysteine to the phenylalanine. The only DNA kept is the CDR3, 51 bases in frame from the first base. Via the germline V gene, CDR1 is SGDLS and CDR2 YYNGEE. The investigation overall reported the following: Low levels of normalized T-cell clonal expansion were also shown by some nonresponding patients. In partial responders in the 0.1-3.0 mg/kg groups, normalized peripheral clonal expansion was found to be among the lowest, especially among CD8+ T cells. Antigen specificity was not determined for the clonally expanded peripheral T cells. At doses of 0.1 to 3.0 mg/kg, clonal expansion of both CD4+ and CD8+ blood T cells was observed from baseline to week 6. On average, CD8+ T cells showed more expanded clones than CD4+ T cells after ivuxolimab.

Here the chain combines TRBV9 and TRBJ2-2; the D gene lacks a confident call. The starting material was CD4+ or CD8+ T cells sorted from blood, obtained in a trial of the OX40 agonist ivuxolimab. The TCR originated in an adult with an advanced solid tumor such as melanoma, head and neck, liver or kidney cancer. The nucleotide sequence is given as TGTGCCAGCAGCGTAGCTGAATCCCCCAGGAACACCGGGGAGCTGTTTTTT. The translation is CASSVAESPRNTGELFF.